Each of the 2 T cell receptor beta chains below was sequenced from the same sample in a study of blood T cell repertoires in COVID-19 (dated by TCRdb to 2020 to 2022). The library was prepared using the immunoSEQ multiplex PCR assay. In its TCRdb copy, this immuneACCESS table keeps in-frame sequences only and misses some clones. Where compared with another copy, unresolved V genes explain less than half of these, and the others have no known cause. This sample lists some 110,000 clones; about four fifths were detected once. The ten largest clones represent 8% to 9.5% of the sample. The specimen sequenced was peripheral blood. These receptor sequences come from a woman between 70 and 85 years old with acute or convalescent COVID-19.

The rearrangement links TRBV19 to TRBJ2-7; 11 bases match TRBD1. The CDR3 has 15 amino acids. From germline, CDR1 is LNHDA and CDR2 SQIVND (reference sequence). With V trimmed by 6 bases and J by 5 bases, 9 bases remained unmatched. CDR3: CASSPRRTGGDEQYF. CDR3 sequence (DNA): TGTGCCAGTAGCCCCAGAAGGACAGGGGGCGACGAGCAGTACTTC.

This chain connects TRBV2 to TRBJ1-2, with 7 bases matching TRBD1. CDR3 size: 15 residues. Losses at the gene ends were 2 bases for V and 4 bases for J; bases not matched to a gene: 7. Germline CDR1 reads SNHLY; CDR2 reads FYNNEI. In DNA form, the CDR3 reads TGTGCCAGCAGTGAATCCTCCGGGACAGCCTATGGCTACACCTTC. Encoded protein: CASSESSGTAYGYTF.